Reported below is one TCR beta chain. No antigen is known for it. This record comes from a study of T cell responses to AZD1222 COVID-19 vaccine. Points from the study as a whole: Donors were largely white British and mainly female; clonal diversity was possibly underestimated. Vaccine-associated CD4 TCRs ranged over spike, dominating at 160-218 and 743-854. Spike-specific TCR breadth and depth were elevated following two AZD1222 doses.

CDR3 size: 15 residues. The germline V and J ends were trimmed by 4 bases and 0 bases, with 7 bases remaining between them. The germline V gene has CDR1 ENHRY and CDR2 SYGVKD. TCRdb's table, derived via immunoSEQ multiplex PCR, lists solely in-frame clones and lacks some. Here the sample spans about 270,000 clones, 94% being singletons. The sample in question was peripheral blood, obtained 28 days after the second AZD1222 dose. This receptor was obtained from an adult who received the AZD1222 COVID-19 vaccine. The chain employs TRBV10-3 and TRBJ2-6; tentatively, D is TRBD1 (5 bases). DNA for the CDR3: TGTGCCATCAGTGTGGACAACTCTGGGGCCAACGTCCTGACTTTC. Encoded protein: CAISVDNSGANVLTF.